A single sample gave rise to the 27 T cell receptor beta chains below, sequenced in a study of T-cell memory formation after mild COVID-19. TCRdb reprocessed the 5' RACE reads via MiXCR and lists one record per CDR3 protein. Of 400,000 to 450,000 distinct CDR3 sequences in the sample, more than 15% are singletons; the top ten hold 20% to 25%. The sample consisted of PBMCs or a T cell subset sorted from them (not recorded which). The receptors stem from a man younger than 30 who had mild COVID-19 (a few samples of this study predate the infection). Cell type and time point are not known.

This clonotype was observed at least ten times. J is TRBJ1-1 and V is TRBV11-2; TRBD1 is a possible D gene (6 bases). The CDR3 sequence is 14 residues long. Trimming took 0 bases from V and 4 from J, leaving 9 bases between them. Germline values: CDR1 SGHAT, CDR2 FQNNGV. CDR3: CASSLEQGLTEAFF. The DNA for the CDR3 is TGTGCCAGCAGCTTAGAGCAGGGGCTCACTGAAGCTTTCTTT.

A few counts support this clonotype. The V call is TRBV19, the J call TRBJ2-5; D possibly corresponds to TRBD1 (7 bases). This CDR3 contains 16 residues. Between the trimmed V and J ends, which lost 4 bases and 7 bases, there was a span of 22 bases. Germline loops: CDR1 LNHDA, CDR2 SQIVND (reference sequence). DNA of the CDR3: TGTGCCAGTAGTAGGGACTCTACAGGGGCCGCAGGGACCCAGTACTTC. It specifies CASSRDSTGAAGTQYF.

The chain has TRBV28 and TRBJ1-1; D call uncertain. V dropped 3 bases and J dropped 5 bases, with 7 bases sitting between them. CDR3 length: 12 amino acids. CDR1 MDHEN and CDR2 SYDVKM come from the germline V gene. DNA for the CDR3: TGTGCCAGCAGTTTTATAAGGACTGAAGCTTTCTTT. Its protein is CASSFIRTEAFF.

J is TRBJ2-7 and V is TRBV12-3 or TRBV12-4; D remains unclear. The CDR3 runs 13 residues. Trimming cost V 2 bases and J 5 bases, with 10 bases left between them. The CDR3, as DNA: TGTGCCAGCAGTTTAAGCCCCCTGGACGAGCAGTACGTC. Protein sequence: CASSLSPLDEQYV.

This clonotype was observed a handful of times. The chain uses TRBV7-9 and TRBJ2-3, with 8 bases aligning to TRBD2. This CDR3 has 18 amino acids. CDR1 and CDR2 (germline): SEHNR, FQNEAQ (reference sequence). Trimming cost V 10 bases and J 0 bases; bases outside gene matches: 18. This CDR3 is CAINSPVAKRGSTDTQYF. The CDR3, as DNA: TGTGCCATCAACTCCCCAGTGGCCAAGCGGGGGAGCACAGATACGCAGTATTTT.

V gene TRBV10-3 combines with J gene TRBJ1-5; 7 bases align to TRBD1. CDR1 and CDR2 from the germline V gene are ENHRY and SYGVKD. Trimming took 2 bases from V and 5 from J; bases not matched to a gene: 0. The CDR3 totals 13 residues. The CDR3 sequence is CAISEDRDQPQHF. The CDR3, as DNA: TGTGCCATCAGTGAGGACAGGGATCAGCCCCAGCATTTT.

In this sample, this clonotype turned up a few times. The chain couples TRBV29-1 to TRBJ1-2; D is uncertain. The CDR3 runs 13 residues. From germline, CDR1 is SQVTM and CDR2 ANQGSEA. The V and J ends lost 5 bases and 5 bases respectively, with 15 bases between them. Here the CDR3 reads CSVLPAESYGYTF. DNA of the CDR3: TGCAGCGTTCTCCCGGCGGAAAGTTATGGCTACACCTTC.

This clonotype was seen a handful of times. The rearrangement joins TRBV11-2 to TRBJ2-3, with TRBD1 as a possible D gene (6 bases). CDR1 is SGHAT, CDR2 FQNNGV, per germline. The CDR3 runs 14 residues. Between the trimmed V and J ends, which lost 3 bases and 5 bases, there was a span of 12 bases. The DNA of the CDR3 is TGTGCCAGCAGCTTGCAGGGGAAGGAAGATACGCAGTATTTT. Translated, it gives CASSLQGKEDTQYF.

The V and J genes are TRBV6-5 and TRBJ2-3; possible D gene TRBD2, 5 bases. V was pared by 7 bases and J by 4 bases, with 12 bases between. This CDR3 has 13 residues. Germline assignment: CDR1 MNHEY and CDR2 SVGAGI. The CDR3 loop reads CASIVPGSDTQYF. The CDR3 nucleotides read TGTGCCAGCATAGTCCCGGGGTCAGATACGCAGTATTTT.

The table lists this clonotype with a few counts. V is TRBV7-9 and J is TRBJ2-2; D ambiguous. In germline, CDR1 is SEHNR, CDR2 FQNEAQ (reference sequence). This CDR3 region has 14 residues. Trimming left V 3 bases short and J 4 bases short, with 9 bases between. CDR3 loop: CASSFPLGTGELFF. The CDR3 nucleotides are TGTGCCAGCAGCTTTCCCCTAGGCACCGGGGAGCTGTTTTTT. The full variable domain, completed using reference TRBV7-9 and TRBJ2-2, is DTGVSQNPRHKITKRGQNVTFRCDPISEHNRLYWYRQTLGQGPEFLTYFQNEAQLEKSRLLSDRFSAERPKGSFSTLEIQRTEQGDSAMYLCASSFPLGTGELFFGEGSRLTVL.

This clonotype was seen more than once but under ten times. This chain links TRBV7-9 with TRBJ2-1, with 15 bases identical to TRBD2. CDR1 and CDR2 (germline): SEHNR, FQNEAQ (reference sequence). The CDR3 covers 17 residues. The ends lost 0 bases at V and 7 bases at J; junction bases unmatched: 4. The CDR3 sequence: CASSLAVGTSGGNEQFF. The CDR3, as DNA: TGTGCCAGCAGCTTAGCGGTCGGGACTAGCGGGGGGAATGAGCAGTTCTTC.

This chain connects TRBV6-2 or TRBV6-3 to TRBJ2-1, with D possibly TRBD2 on 6 matching bases. Trimming pared 8 bases from V and 2 bases from J, leaving 16 bases between. The germline CDR1 and CDR2 sequences are MNHEY and SVGEGT. This CDR3 has 15 amino acids. This CDR3 reads CASGRRGWAYNEQFF. CDR3 in DNA: TGTGCCAGCGGTCGGCGGGGTTGGGCCTACAATGAGCAGTTCTTC.

This clonotype was detected many times. V gene TRBV4-2 combines with J gene TRBJ1-5; maybe TRBD1 (5 bases). This CDR3 is 16 amino acids long. Trimming removed 0 bases from V and 6 bases from J, with 15 bases in between. Germline CDR1 LGHNA, CDR2 YNFKEQ. Written as DNA, the CDR3 is TGTGCCAGCAGCCAAGATTTGATCGGGGCCGGTCAGCCCCAGCATTTT. Protein product: CASSQDLIGAGQPQHF.

This clonotype was observed a handful of times. The rearrangement uses TRBV7-3 and TRBJ2-2, with D possibly matching TRBD1 (5 bases). CDR1 is SGHTA, CDR2 FQGTGA, per germline. The CDR3 consists of 15 residues. Trimming stripped 6 bases from V and 0 bases from J, with 11 bases between. In DNA, the CDR3 is TGTGCCAGCAGTCCGACAGCTTCGAACACCGGGGAGCTGTTTTTT. It specifies CASSPTASNTGELFF.

The chain recombines TRBV7-2 with TRBJ2-7; 9 nucleotides align to TRBD1. V shed 5 bases, J shed 6 bases, and the junction held 11 bases outside the gene matches. The V gene's germline CDR1 is SGHTA and CDR2 FQGNSA. The CDR3 extends over 15 amino acids. CDR3 DNA sequence: TGTGCCAGCAGCGTAGATGGACAGGGGCTCTCCGAGCAGTACGTC. It yields the protein CASSVDGQGLSEQYV.

The gene calls are TRBV10-2 and TRBJ1-5; 7 nucleotides agree with TRBD1. The trim removed 8 bases at V and 10 bases at J, leaving 11 bases unmatched. The CDR3 extends over 13 amino acids. CDR1 is WSHSY and CDR2 is SAAADI in the germline V gene. The DNA of the CDR3 is TGCGCCAGCGGTGGACAGGACCGCACCCCCCAGCATTTT. This gives the protein CASGGQDRTPQHF.

The chain combines TRBV12-3 or TRBV12-4 with TRBJ2-5; D may match TRBD1 or TRBD2 (5 bases each). V dropped 8 bases and J dropped 5 bases, with 21 bases sitting between them. The CDR3 contains 15 residues. The CDR3 is CASCLGASRGETQYF. The CDR3 DNA sequence: TGTGCCAGCTGCCTAGGGGCGTCCCGAGGGGAGACCCAGTACTTC.

The rearrangement joins TRBV7-2 to TRBJ2-1; 7 nucleotides match TRBD2. V lost 5 bases, J lost 0 bases, and 13 bases stayed unmatched. The CDR3 totals 18 residues. CDR1 is SGHTA and CDR2 is FQGNSA in the germline V gene. Here the CDR3 DNA reads TGTGCCAGCAGCCACCCCGTAGCGGGCGGGCACTCCTACAATGAGCAGTTCTTC. Amino acids: CASSHPVAGGHSYNEQFF.

This clonotype came up a few times. The V gene is TRBV6-2 or TRBV6-3, the J gene TRBJ2-1; 10 bases line up with TRBD1. The germline CDR1 and CDR2 sequences are MNHEY and SVGEGT. V lost 5 bases, J lost 9 bases, and 10 bases stayed unmatched. CDR3 length: 15 residues. The CDR3 reads CASSPTRDRGTEQFF. CDR3 nucleotides: TGTGCCAGCAGTCCGACCCGGGACAGGGGAACTGAGCAGTTCTTC.

In its sample, this clonotype was seen a few times. This sequence joins TRBV30 and TRBJ2-1; D is possibly TRBD1 (5 bases). V lost 4 bases to trimming and J lost 6 bases, with 13 bases between them. The germline CDR1 and CDR2 sequences are GTSNPN and SVGIG (reference sequence). CDR3 length: 13 residues. CDR3 region: CAWMPGFTNEQFF. CDR3 nucleotide sequence: TGTGCCTGGATGCCAGGGTTTACCAATGAGCAGTTCTTC.

This clonotype was counted between two and nine times. This rearrangement joins TRBV5-1 to TRBJ2-1; 9 nucleotides match TRBD2. With V trimmed by 6 bases and J by 9 bases, 16 bases remained unmatched. The germline CDR1 and CDR2 sequences are SGHRS and YFSETQ. The CDR3 has 16 residues. The CDR3 loop reads CASIEMAGGPSIEQFF. In DNA form, the CDR3 reads TGCGCCAGCATTGAGATGGCGGGGGGGCCTTCCATTGAGCAGTTCTTC.

This clonotype was observed a handful of times. This rearrangement joins TRBV12-3 or TRBV12-4 to TRBJ2-6; D unresolved. Trimming stripped 4 bases from V and 4 bases from J, with 8 bases between. The CDR3 is made up of 14 amino acids. In nucleotides, the CDR3 is TGTGCCAGCAGTTCAGGATACGGGGCCAACGTCCTGACTTTC. Amino acids: CASSSGYGANVLTF.

This clonotype has more than one count but fewer than ten. The chain combines TRBV2 with TRBJ2-5, with 12 bases fitting TRBD1. The junction had 11 bases not matched to a gene; V was cut back by 8 bases and J by 7 bases. Germline lookup yields CDR1 SNHLY and CDR2 FYNNEI. The CDR3 length is 15 residues. The CDR3 DNA reads TGTGCCAGCTTGCCGGGACAGGGGGCGAGAGTGACCCAGTACTTC. Translation: CASLPGQGARVTQYF.

The CDR3 loop is CASSSRGGPYEQYF. The CDR3 DNA is TGTGCCAGCAGCTCCCGGGGGGGCCCCTACGAGCAGTACTTC. The chain links TRBV7-3 to TRBJ2-7; 8 bases map to TRBD2. CDR1 is SGHTA, CDR2 FQGTGA, per germline. The CDR3 consists of 14 residues. Trimming removed 4 bases from V and 2 bases from J; junction bases left unmatched: 4.

This clonotype was seen ten or more times. The chain is built from TRBV5-1 and TRBJ2-5, with 7 bases that match TRBD1. With V trimmed by 4 bases and J by 5 bases, 17 bases remained unmatched. Germline values: CDR1 SGHRS, CDR2 YFSETQ. CDR3 length: 17 residues. The CDR3 nucleotides are TGCGCCAGCAGCATCCTTGGGCGGACAGGAGACCGGGAGACCCAGTACTTC. It yields the protein CASSILGRTGDRETQYF.

This clonotype was counted ten times or more. The V and J genes are TRBV6-5 and TRBJ2-2; tentative D call: TRBD2 (6 bases). This CDR3 is built from 12 residues. Germline CDR1 is MNHEY and CDR2 is SVGAGI. V lost 10 bases to trimming and J lost 8 bases, with 14 bases between them. The CDR3 DNA sequence: TGTGCCATCGGGCGGGGTGGAGGGGAGCTGTTTTTT. It specifies CAIGRGGGELFF.

This clonotype was recorded a few times. CDR3: CASSQEVSDQQYF. The DNA of the CDR3 is TGCGCCAGCAGCCAAGAGGTCTCAGACCAGCAGTACTTC. The chain uses TRBV4-1 and TRBJ2-7; no firm D call. The CDR3 has 13 residues. V lost 0 bases to trimming and J lost 8 bases, with 11 bases between them. Per the germline V gene, CDR1 is MGHRA and CDR2 is YSYEKL.